Shown below are 24 T cell receptor beta chains from a single sample sequenced in a study of T cell repertoires in cytomegalovirus infection. TCRdb recomputed calls from the reads with MiXCR, one row per CDR3 protein. Of about 130,000 distinct CDR3 sequences listed, 20% to 30% are singletons. Their antigens are not known. The specimen sequenced was PBMCs, sequenced either directly or after in vitro stimulation (not recorded which). The receptors were gathered from a human donor in good health (CMV status not recorded). Some clones in this sample may be carry-over from other donors' samples.

The V and J genes are TRBV19 and TRBJ1-5, with D possibly matching TRBD1 (6 bases). V lost 6 bases, J lost 7 bases, and 19 bases lay in between. This CDR3 has 15 amino acids. Germline CDR1 and CDR2: LNHDA and SQIVND (reference sequence). The CDR3 here is CASRGHLGGAQPQHF. CDR3 sequence (DNA): TGTGCCAGTAGGGGACATCTGGGAGGGGCCCAGCCCCAGCATTTT.

This clonotype was detected many times. The rearrangement uses TRBV7-2 and TRBJ1-2; D is possibly TRBD1 (5 bases). The CDR3 is 15 residues long. Trimming took off 5 bases at V and 8 bases at J, with 21 bases between the two ends. The germline V gene has CDR1 SGHTA and CDR2 FQGNSA. The CDR3 nucleotides are TGTGCCAGCAGCACGGGACCGCCCAGTGGTTGGGGCTACACCTTC. Protein: CASSTGPPSGWGYTF.

In this sample, this clonotype turned up a few times. The gene calls are TRBV7-9 and TRBJ2-1; D remains unclear. This CDR3 is built from 13 residues. Trimming took off 7 bases at V and 6 bases at J, with 13 bases between the two ends. The V gene's germline CDR1 is SEHNR and CDR2 FQNEAQ (reference sequence). The CDR3 DNA follows: TGTGCCAGCAAAAAGGTAGATTTCAATGAGCAGTTCTTC. Translating it yields CASKKVDFNEQFF.

The genes are TRBV7-2 and TRBJ1-2; maybe TRBD1 (5 bases). The CDR3 has 16 amino acids. Trimming shortened V by 0 bases and J by 3 bases, and 14 bases separated the two germline ends. Per the germline V gene, CDR1 is SGHTA and CDR2 is FQGNSA. This CDR3 is CASSLAHGGADYGYTF. The CDR3 coding sequence is TGTGCCAGCAGCTTAGCGCACGGAGGGGCGGACTATGGCTACACCTTC. The full variable domain, with the rest looked up from reference TRBV7-2 and TRBJ1-2, is GAGVSQSPSNKVTEKGKDVELRCDPISGHTALYWYRQSLGQGLEFLIYFQGNSAPDKSGLPSDRFSAERTGGSVSTLTIQRTQQEDSAVYLCASSLAHGGADYGYTFGSGTRLTVV.

This clonotype was counted only a few times. The V and J genes are TRBV19 and TRBJ2-7; D possibly matches TRBD1 or TRBD2 (5 bases each). V shed 3 bases and J shed 3 bases, with 18 bases lying between them. Germline V gene lookup returns CDR1 LNHDA and CDR2 SQIVND (reference sequence). The CDR3 totals 16 residues. The DNA for the CDR3 is TGTGCCAGTAGTATTCGGAGCATGGGACCCGGCTACGAGCAGTACTTC. It is translated as CASSIRSMGPGYEQYF.

The chain employs TRBV2 and TRBJ2-7, with 13 nucleotides matching TRBD2. The CDR3 loop spans 14 amino acids. With V trimmed by 6 bases and J by 6 bases, 5 bases remained unmatched. CDR1 SNHLY and CDR2 FYNNEI come from the germline V gene. This CDR3 reads CASRTSGRVGEQYF. In DNA form, the CDR3 reads TGTGCCAGCAGAACTAGCGGGAGGGTAGGCGAGCAGTACTTC.

The sample holds a few counts of this clonotype. The V gene is TRBV7-2, the J gene TRBJ2-3; TRBD2 agrees at 15 bases. V trimming: 5 bases; J trimming: 6 bases; junction bases outside the gene matches: 9. The CDR3 consists of 17 residues. Germline V CDR1 and CDR2: SGHTA, FQGNSA. CDR3 nucleotide sequence: TGTGCCAGCAGCCGCGGGACTAGCGGGAGGTCACGGGATACGCAGTATTTT. This gives the protein CASSRGTSGRSRDTQYF.

This clonotype showed up many times. The V and J genes are TRBV2 and TRBJ2-3; D might be TRBD1 or TRBD2, each matching 5 bases. The CDR3 runs 16 residues. CDR1 and CDR2 (germline): SNHLY, FYNNEI. Trimming took 0 bases from V and 0 from J, leaving 10 bases between them. Here the CDR3 DNA reads TGTGCCAGCAGTGAAGCAAGGGACGGGAGCACAGATACGCAGTATTTT. Its protein is CASSEARDGSTDTQYF.

This clonotype has a handful of counts. The chain uses TRBV7-9 and TRBJ2-5; D possibly corresponds to TRBD2 (6 bases). The CDR3 is 14 residues long. Deletions cut 5 bases from V and 3 bases from J, with 13 bases between. From germline, CDR1 is SEHNR and CDR2 FQNEAQ (reference sequence). CDR3 sequence (DNA): TGTGCCAGCAGCGCGGGATATCACGAAGAGACCCAGTACTTC. Amino acid sequence: CASSAGYHEETQYF. The full variable domain, in which reference TRBV7-9 and TRBJ2-5 provide the parts outside the CDR3, is DTGVSQNPRHKITKRGQNVTFRCDPISEHNRLYWYRQTLGQGPEFLTYFQNEAQLEKSRLLSDRFSAERPKGSFSTLEIQRTEQGDSAMYLCASSAGYHEETQYFGPGTRLLVL.

A few counts support this clonotype. The chain couples TRBV28 to TRBJ2-1; 10 bases align to TRBD2. V dropped 2 bases and J dropped 7; count of bases not matched to a gene: 2. The V gene's germline CDR1 is MDHEN and CDR2 SYDVKM. This CDR3 contains 14 residues. CDR3 coding DNA: TGTGCCAGCAGTTTACTAGCGGGAGCGAATGAGCAGTTCTTC. Translating gives CASSLLAGANEQFF.

The chain recombines TRBV12-3 or TRBV12-4 with TRBJ2-2; 12 bases are shared with TRBD1. The CDR3 length is 17 residues. V dropped 2 bases and J dropped 6; count of bases not matched to a gene: 7. The CDR3 protein is CASSLQGQGAGAGELFF. In DNA form, the CDR3 reads TGTGCCAGCAGTTTACAGGGACAGGGGGCAGGGGCCGGGGAGCTGTTTTTT.

This clonotype was counted only a few times. In nucleotides, the CDR3 is TGTGCCAGCACTCTCGCTTGGGAGGGAAATTCACCCCTCCACTTT. Encoded protein: CASTLAWEGNSPLHF. The rearrangement links TRBV6-1 to TRBJ1-6; D gene unclear. The CDR3 spans 15 residues. CDR1 is MNHNS and CDR2 is SASEGT in the germline V gene. V was trimmed by 7 bases and J by 7 bases, leaving 17 bases between them.

This clonotype was seen at least ten times. This sequence joins TRBV7-2 and TRBJ2-1; weak D call: TRBD2 (7 bases). Germline V gene lookup returns CDR1 SGHTA and CDR2 FQGNSA. Trimming cost V 7 bases and J 4 bases, with 17 bases left between them. The CDR3 extends over 15 amino acids. This CDR3 reads CASTQRGGRYNEQFF. In DNA, the CDR3 is TGTGCCAGCACCCAAAGGGGGGGCAGATACAATGAGCAGTTCTTC.

This clonotype has more than one count but fewer than ten. The rearrangement links TRBV12-3 or TRBV12-4 to TRBJ1-1; 9 nucleotides agree with TRBD1. This CDR3 contains 13 residues. The V gene end was trimmed by 5 bases and the J gene end by 9 bases; junction bases not matched to a gene: 7. The DNA of the CDR3 is TGTGCCAGCAGTCCAGGACAGGGGTTGAAAGCTTTCTTT. As protein: CASSPGQGLKAFF.

This clonotype has just a few counts. The chain uses TRBV28 and TRBJ1-5; 9 bases agree with TRBD1. The CDR3 consists of 17 residues. CDR1 is MDHEN and CDR2 is SYDVKM in the germline V gene. The ends lost 4 bases at V and 4 bases at J; junction bases unmatched: 11. CDR3 sequence (DNA): TGTGCCAGCAGTTACGGGACAGGGTTAGGTGGAAATCAGCCCCAGCATTTT. Amino acids: CASSYGTGLGGNQPQHF. Based on the CDR3 plus reference TRBV28 and TRBJ1-5, the full variable domain is DVKVTQSSRYLVKRTGEKVFLECVQDMDHENMFWYRQDPGLGLRLIYFSYDVKMKEKGDIPEGYSVSREKKERFSLILESASTNQTSMYLCASSYGTGLGGNQPQHFGDGTRLSIL.

The chain combines TRBV20-1 with TRBJ1-1; D is possibly TRBD1 (6 bases). This CDR3 contains 12 residues. Trimming stripped 6 bases from V and 4 bases from J, with 12 bases between. From germline, CDR1 is DFQATT and CDR2 SNEGSKA (reference sequence). The CDR3 DNA reads as TGCAGTGCCAGTCAGGGGCGCACTGAAGCTTTCTTT. Translated, it gives CSASQGRTEAFF.

The sample holds many counts of this clonotype. The J gene is TRBJ2-3, the V gene TRBV7-6; TRBD2 matches at 9 bases. CDR3 size: 15 residues. The germline V gene has CDR1 SGHVS and CDR2 FNYEAQ. V dropped 5 bases and J dropped 1; count of bases not matched to a gene: 4. CDR3 loop: CASSLIAGGTDTQYF. The DNA of the CDR3 is TGTGCCAGCAGCCTGATAGCGGGAGGCACAGATACGCAGTATTTT.

V is TRBV7-2 and J is TRBJ2-1, with TRBD2 matching over 7 bases. Germline V gives CDR1 SGHTA, CDR2 FQGNSA. The CDR3 consists of 18 residues. With 3 bases clipped from V and 3 bases from J, the junction kept 14 bases outside the gene matches. The CDR3 loop reads CASSLRRAGADFYNEQFF. CDR3 DNA: TGTGCCAGCAGCTTGAGAAGGGCGGGAGCTGACTTCTACAATGAGCAGTTCTTC. Full variable domain (outside the CDR3, taken from reference TRBV7-2 and TRBJ2-1): GAGVSQSPSNKVTEKGKDVELRCDPISGHTALYWYRQSLGQGLEFLIYFQGNSAPDKSGLPSDRFSAERTGGSVSTLTIQRTQQEDSAVYLCASSLRRAGADFYNEQFFGPGTRLTVL.

The chain joins TRBV7-2 to TRBJ2-5; D perhaps matches TRBD2 (5 bases). This CDR3 has 14 residues. V was trimmed by 1 base and J by 7 bases, leaving 13 bases between them. Germline V gene sequence: CDR1 SGHTA, CDR2 FQGNSA. In nucleotides, the CDR3 is TGTGCCAGCAGCTTAGGCGGGCTACGCAGGACCCAGTACTTC. Its translation is CASSLGGLRRTQYF.

This chain connects TRBV19 to TRBJ1-1; D may be TRBD1 (5 bases). From germline, CDR1 is LNHDA and CDR2 SQIVND (reference sequence). V shed 7 bases and J shed 0 bases, with 18 bases lying between them. This CDR3 contains 16 residues. The CDR3 DNA follows: TGTGCCAGTACCCCCCCCCCAGGGTGGGTGAACACTGAAGCTTTCTTT. As protein: CASTPPPGWVNTEAFF.

The V call is TRBV5-6, the J call TRBJ2-7; D gene uncertain. The germline V gene has CDR1 SGHDT and CDR2 YYEEEE. The CDR3 has 15 residues. Trimming took 3 bases from V and 3 from J, leaving 16 bases between them. As DNA, the CDR3 is TGTGCCAGCAGCTCGTCCGGGCGGTCTCTCTACGAGCAGTACGTC. Its protein product is CASSSSGRSLYEQYV.

This clonotype showed up just a few times. The chain combines TRBV6-2 or TRBV6-3 with TRBJ1-5; TRBD1 matches at 9 bases. Germline V gene data show CDR1 as MNHEY and CDR2 as SVGEGT. The CDR3 covers 14 residues. J lost 5 bases, V lost 5 bases, and 4 bases had no gene match. This CDR3 reads CASSTDRGYQPQHF. The CDR3 region has the DNA TGTGCCAGCAGTACCGACAGGGGGTATCAGCCCCAGCATTTT.

The V gene is TRBV12-3 or TRBV12-4, the J gene TRBJ2-1; D remains ambiguous. The CDR3 extends over 12 amino acids. Deletions cut 5 bases from V and 7 bases from J, with 9 bases between. Here the CDR3 DNA reads TGTGCCAGCAGTCAAGCCTGGAATGAGCAGTTCTTC. This gives the protein CASSQAWNEQFF.

This clonotype was picked up a small number of times. V usage is TRBV7-2 and J usage is TRBJ1-3, with TRBD1 matching over 7 bases. In germline, CDR1 is SGHTA, CDR2 FQGNSA. The CDR3 is 14 amino acids. J gave up 6 bases and V 4 bases, and 6 bases lay outside the gene matches. The CDR3 sequence is CASSSRQGENTIYF. CDR3 nucleotide sequence: TGTGCCAGCAGCTCCAGACAGGGCGAAAACACCATATATTTT.